This T cell receptor beta chain was sequenced in a study of blood T cell repertoires in COVID-19. Study summary: Specimens from acute and convalescent COVID-19 originated in the United States, Italy and Spain. T cells, B-cell-depleted T cells, or PBMCs provided the cDNA or gDNA that served as material.

CDR3 size: 14 residues. The germline V gene has CDR1 SGHRS and CDR2 YFSETQ. V lost 2 bases to trimming and J lost 3 bases, with 9 bases between them. Per the study methods: Using reference gene primer amplification, nucleated cell counts were estimated. Some clones are missing from TCRdb's copy, which holds only in-frame ones; the method was immunoSEQ multiplex PCR. D and trimming were read from the DNA, whereas the V and J calls and clone size are those reported in that table. The sample includes a few hundred thousand clones, 84% of them seen just once. Sequencing input: peripheral blood. This chain joins TRBV5-1 and TRBJ2-1; a weak D match, TRBD2 (6 bases). This clonotype originated in a man aged 25 to 40 with active or convalescent COVID-19. The CDR3 bases are TGCGCCAGCAGCTTCCGACTAGACTACAATGAGCAGTTCTTC. Protein: CASSFRLDYNEQFF.